The entry that follows covers one T cell receptor (beta chain) sequence. In its sample, this clonotype was seen many times. Its antigen specificity is not known. No base-level quality is on record; no much larger clone is a single base apart. The sample is drawn from a study of neurological immune-mediated disorders (dated by TCRdb to 2018 to 2020). Regarding the research as a whole: Peripheral blood TCR-beta repertoires from HTLV-I-associated myelopathy (HAM/TSP) patients, multiple sclerosis patients and healthy controls were compared by UMI-based sequencing. Longitudinal samples, technical triplicates and paired sorted CD4+ and CD8+ T-cell subsets, alongside PBMC samples, were included among the approximately 98 TCR-beta libraries. The cohort comprised 65 to 75 subjects: roughly 14 HAM/TSP patients, around 34 multiple sclerosis patients and 20 or so healthy controls. What the research found in general, with its limitations: TCR clonal expansion was highest in HAM/TSP patients and lowest in MS patients, with MS patients falling below even healthy controls. Expanded clones from different subjects shared no identical CDR3 amino acid sequences, which suggests that TCR-beta repertoires were private in all groups.

Trimming takes 3 bases from V and 2 bases from J, and the germline ends sit 7 bases apart. The CDR3 goes from the cysteine to the phenylalanine over 13 residues. Only the CDR3 part of the read is kept: 39 bases, read in frame from the first base. From a lookup of the germline V gene, CDR1 and CDR2 are MDHEN and SYDVKM. Libraries from unsorted PBMCs were made from 2 million PBMCs kept in RNAlater at -80 degrees C until RNA extraction. Peripheral blood was subjected to Ficoll-Hypaque density gradient centrifugation to isolate PBMCs, which were then cryopreserved in liquid nitrogen. cDNA synthesis used template-switch 5'RACE with a primer carrying a 10-nucleotide random unique molecular identifier tagging each TCR transcript. Every sequencing run covered 15-18 subjects and yielded more than 180 million TCR-beta sequences. The RNeasy kit was used to extract total RNA. Using the KAPA Real-time Library Amplification kit, TCR-beta VDJ regions were amplified with primers for the TCR constant region and the 5'RACE anchor. A first PCR added sample indexes and Illumina adaptors, after which a second PCR increased the library yield. The roughly 650 bp TCR product was size-selected on a 2% E-gel SizeSelection system after Ampure bead purification. Library quality was checked on a Bioanalyzer, concentration was measured with Qubit, and libraries were quantified with the Kapa Library Quantification kit before pooling. An Illumina HiSeq 2500 sequenced the libraries paired-end 2 x 150 bp. To increase sequence diversity, roughly 24-30% phiX was spiked into each library pool. The study's own analysis went as follows. Quality-filtered reads were processed with the UMI-based MiGEC pipeline, which removed over 85% of raw TCR sequences during error correction. IMGT germline references were used for alignment of VDJ genes, and clonotypes were defined by a unique CDR3 amino acid sequence together with V-J genes. Clonal expansion, Shannon diversity, and CDR3 relatedness (CalcPairwiseDistances, ClusterSamples) were evaluated with VDJtools, and phylogenetic trees were built with CLCbio workbench. A clone was classed as expanded if it had 8 or more unique UMIs, a cutoff based on coefficient-of-variation modelling across technical triplicates. The public reads were reprocessed in TCRdb via fastp at Q25 and MiXCR, keeping in-frame beta chains. CDR3 protein sequences are deduplicated, and each keeps its most common genes and DNA. The V and J calls here are based on TCRdb, not the publication. This sample gives about 50,000 distinct CDR3 sequences in total; 10% of them show up just once. The ten largest clonotypes hold approximately 5.3% of the sample.

The TCR sequence derives from a man in his 70s with HTLV-1-associated myelopathy (HAM/TSP). The chain is assembled from TRBV28 and TRBJ2-5, with no D gene named confidently. Sequencing input: PBMCs. The CDR3 sequence is CASSFMRQETQYF. At the DNA level, the sequence is TGTGCCAGCAGTTTTATGAGACAAGAGACCCAGTACTTC. The full variable domain, completed from the reference TRBV28 and TRBJ2-5 proteins outside the CDR3, reads DVKVTQSSRYLVKRTGEKVFLECVQDMDHENMFWYRQDPGLGLRLIYFSYDVKMKEKGDIPEGYSVSREKKERFSLILESASTNQTSMYLCASSFMRQETQYFGPGTRLLVL.